The 22 T cell receptor beta chains presented below share a single source sample, sequenced in a study of blood T cell repertoires in COVID-19. Measured with immunoSEQ multiplex PCR; TCRdb has only the in-frame clones, and not every one. The top ten clones hold roughly 30% of a sample with 50,000 to 65,000 clones, under 85% of them seen once. Source material: peripheral blood. The receptors were gathered from a woman older than 75 with acute or convalescent COVID-19.

Written as DNA, the CDR3 is TGTGCCAGCACGAGGGGGCGTGAGAGAGGTGAGCAGTTCTTC. It encodes CASTRGRERGEQFF. The V call is TRBV2, the J call TRBJ2-1; 7 positions agree with TRBD1. V was pared by 7 bases and J by 9 bases, with 12 bases of the junction left unmatched. There are 14 residues in the CDR3. Germline V gene data show CDR1 as SNHLY and CDR2 as FYNNEI.

V gene TRBV7-6 combines with J gene TRBJ2-1; the D gene is possibly TRBD1 (5 bases). CDR3 length equals 17 residues. V shed 1 base and J shed 0 bases, with 13 bases lying between them. CDR1 SGHVS and CDR2 FNYEAQ come from the germline V gene. The CDR3 spells CASSLDQGLSSYNEQFF. In nucleotides, the CDR3 is TGTGCCAGCAGCTTAGATCAGGGCCTGAGCTCCTACAATGAGCAGTTCTTC. The complete variable domain, with remaining parts taken from reference TRBV7-6 and TRBJ2-1, reads GAGVSQSPRYKVTKRGQDVALRCDPISGHVSLYWYRQALGQGPEFLTYFNYEAQQDKSGLPNDRFSAERPEGSISTLTIQRTEQRDSAMYRCASSLDQGLSSYNEQFFGPGTRLTVL.

The chain employs TRBV19 and TRBJ2-1; D may be TRBD1 (6 bases). Germline V gene lookup returns CDR1 LNHDA and CDR2 SQIVND (reference sequence). This CDR3 spans 19 amino acids. Deletions cut 1 base from V and 6 bases from J, with 25 bases between. The CDR3 protein is CASSIAGSAGALVVNEQFF. DNA of the CDR3: TGTGCCAGTAGTATAGCGGGTTCGGCAGGGGCCCTCGTGGTCAATGAGCAGTTCTTC.

The genes are TRBV11-3 and TRBJ2-7, with 7 positions matching TRBD2. The germline gives CDR1 SGHNT, CDR2 YENEEA. The CDR3 contains 14 residues. Losses at the gene ends were 3 bases for V and 6 bases for J; bases not matched to a gene: 8. The CDR3 region is CASSLGREGSEQYF. DNA of the CDR3: TGTGCCAGCAGCTTGGGCAGGGAGGGGAGCGAGCAGTACTTC.

The chain links TRBV10-3 to TRBJ2-7; D gene uncertain. Trimming pared 6 bases from V and 0 bases from J, leaving 9 bases between. This CDR3 region has 13 residues. Germline CDR1 ENHRY, CDR2 SYGVKD. For the CDR3, the DNA is TGTGCCATCAGGAACAGTAGCTCCTACGAGCAGTACTTC. This sequence encodes CAIRNSSSYEQYF.

The J gene is TRBJ2-7, the V gene TRBV28, with D maybe TRBD2 (6 bases). V was shortened by 7 bases and J by 2 bases, with 15 bases between the two germline ends. CDR3 length: 14 residues. In germline, CDR1 is MDHEN, CDR2 SYDVKM. The CDR3 loop is CASKSSLAPYEQYF. The CDR3 DNA reads as TGTGCCAGCAAAAGCTCTCTAGCGCCCTACGAGCAGTACTTC.

The chain employs TRBV5-1 and TRBJ2-1; TRBD1 agrees at 7 bases. This CDR3 contains 15 residues. The germline CDR1 and CDR2 sequences are SGHRS and YFSETQ. Trimming removed 4 bases from V and 5 bases from J; junction bases left unmatched: 9. The CDR3 DNA sequence: TGCGCCAGCAGCGCGACAGGGACGTCTCACAATGAGCAGTTCTTC. Protein product: CASSATGTSHNEQFF.

V and J are TRBV7-2 and TRBJ1-6, with 8 bases matching TRBD1. CDR1 and CDR2 from the germline V gene are SGHTA and FQGNSA. This CDR3 spans 16 amino acids. Unmatched junction bases numbered 12, after V lost 5 bases and J lost 9 bases. CDR3 nucleotides: TGTGCCAGCAGCCAAGCGGGAGGGACAGGTCTTTCACCCCTCCACTTT. This encodes CASSQAGGTGLSPLHF.

The rearrangement joins TRBV7-2 to TRBJ2-6; 9 nucleotides line up with TRBD1. The junction had 6 bases not matched to a gene; V was cut back by 6 bases and J by 0 bases. CDR3 length equals 17 residues. Looked up from germline, CDR1 is SGHTA and CDR2 is FQGNSA. The chain's CDR3 is CASRADRGYSGANVLTF. Here the CDR3 DNA reads TGTGCCAGCAGAGCGGACAGGGGTTACTCTGGGGCCAACGTCCTGACTTTC.

This rearrangement joins TRBV9 to TRBJ1-6; no firm D call. This CDR3 is built from 14 residues. Germline assignment: CDR1 SGDLS and CDR2 YYNGEE. The ends were cut back, 2 bases at V and 7 bases at J, with 10 bases in the middle. The CDR3 DNA is TGTGCCAGCAGCGTGGAGGCTTGGAATTCACCCCTCCACTTT. This encodes CASSVEAWNSPLHF.

This chain links TRBV29-1 with TRBJ1-2; D may be TRBD1 (5 bases). This CDR3 region has 13 residues. The germline V and J ends were trimmed by 0 bases and 6 bases, with 11 bases remaining between them. CDR1 is SQVTM, CDR2 ANQGSEA, per germline. The CDR3 DNA reads TGCAGCGTTGAAGAAGGGACTTGGCATGGCTACACCTTC. It is translated as CSVEEGTWHGYTF. Using reference TRBV29-1 and TRBJ1-2 for the parts outside the CDR3, the full variable domain is SAVISQKPSRDICQRGTSLTIQCQVDSQVTMMFWYRQQPGQSLTLIATANQGSEATYESGFVIDKFPISRPNLTFSTLTVSNMSPEDSSIYLCSVEEGTWHGYTFGSGTRLTVV.

The chain is built from TRBV6-1 and TRBJ2-7; TRBD1 aligns across 7 bases. V lost 4 bases, J lost 0 bases, and 9 bases stayed unmatched. Germline CDR1 MNHNS, CDR2 SASEGT. This CDR3 is built from 16 residues. DNA of the CDR3: TGTGCCAGCAGTGGGACAGGCTCCCGACCCTCCTACGAGCAGTACTTC. Translated, it gives CASSGTGSRPSYEQYF.

In this sample, this clone turned up once. This chain links TRBV7-8 with TRBJ2-5, with 11 bases matching TRBD2. Germline trimming cut 1 base from V and 9 bases from J; bases unmatched to any gene: 4. CDR1 and CDR2 from the germline V gene are SGHVS and FQNEAQ. The CDR3 is made up of 14 amino acids. CDR3 residues: CASSLGTSGSPQYF. The CDR3 bases are TGTGCCAGCAGCTTAGGAACTAGCGGGAGTCCCCAGTACTTC.

This chain uses TRBV6-5 with TRBJ2-4; D is perhaps TRBD2 (5 bases). The V end lost 7 bases, the J end lost 1 base, and 11 bases lay between the germline ends. The CDR3 runs 14 residues. CDR1 MNHEY and CDR2 SVGAGI come from the germline V gene. The CDR3 bases are TGTGCCAGCACCCCCCCGGGGGCCAAAAACATTCAGTACTTC. This gives the protein CASTPPGAKNIQYF.

The chain has TRBV25-1 and TRBJ2-2; TRBD1 aligns across 7 bases. CDR3 length: 15 amino acids. Germline V CDR1 and CDR2: MGHDK, SYGVNS. Unmatched junction bases numbered 2, after V lost 2 bases and J lost 2 bases. For the CDR3, the DNA is TGTGCCAGCAGTGAAGCAGGGGGTAACACCGGGGAGCTGTTTTTT. Translating gives CASSEAGGNTGELFF.

The J gene is TRBJ1-2, the V gene TRBV28, with a weak D call TRBD1 (6 bases). This CDR3 is built from 14 residues. Trimming left V 1 base short and J 8 bases short, with 14 bases between. In germline, CDR1 is MDHEN, CDR2 SYDVKM. The DNA for the CDR3 is TGTGCCAGCAGTTTATCAGGGGCAATTTGGGGCTACACCTTC. Translating it yields CASSLSGAIWGYTF.

This chain joins TRBV5-1 and TRBJ2-3, with 9 nucleotides matching TRBD1. Germline assignment: CDR1 SGHRS and CDR2 YFSETQ. The CDR3 is 14 residues long. Losses at the gene ends were 4 bases for V and 3 bases for J; bases not matched to a gene: 3. CDR3 DNA: TGCGCCAGCAGCGGGACAGGGATGACAGATACGCAGTATTTT. This gives the protein CASSGTGMTDTQYF.

V is TRBV6-2 or TRBV6-3 and J is TRBJ1-2, with D possibly TRBD1 on 5 matching bases. In germline, CDR1 is MNHEY, CDR2 SVGEGT. The CDR3 covers 13 residues. Trimming cost V 4 bases and J 8 bases, with 14 bases left between them. The CDR3 spells CASSFGGGGGYTF. The CDR3 DNA sequence: TGTGCCAGCAGTTTTGGGGGGGGAGGCGGCTACACCTTC.

The V gene is TRBV6-2 or TRBV6-3, the J gene TRBJ1-5, with 8 positions matching TRBD1. Germline CDR1 and CDR2: MNHEY and SVGEGT. V shed 0 bases, J shed 4 bases, and the junction held 5 bases outside the gene matches. The CDR3 runs to 16 residues. The CDR3 nucleotides are TGTGCCAGCAGTTACTCGGTGGGGACAGGTAATCAGCCCCAGCATTTT. Translating it yields CASSYSVGTGNQPQHF.

V usage is TRBV19 and J usage is TRBJ1-3; 8 nucleotides line up with TRBD1. This CDR3 has 16 amino acids. V shed 4 bases, J shed 3 bases, and the junction held 8 bases outside the gene matches. Germline CDR1 is LNHDA and CDR2 is SQIVND (reference sequence). CDR3 DNA sequence: TGTGCCAGTAGTAACATCGACAGGGGAAGTGGAAACACCATATATTTT. Its translation is CASSNIDRGSGNTIYF.

In its sample, this clone was seen a few times. The genes are TRBV9 and TRBJ2-5, with a tentative D call TRBD1 (6 bases). The germline V gene encodes CDR1 SGDLS and CDR2 YYNGEE. The CDR3 length is 15 residues. Trimming removed 0 bases from V and 1 base from J, with 10 bases in between. DNA of the CDR3: TGTGCCAGCAGCGTAGGTGGACAGACCCAAGAGACCCAGTACTTC. Amino acid sequence: CASSVGGQTQETQYF. The variable domain in full, completed from reference TRBV9 and TRBJ2-5, reads DSGVTQTPKHLITATGQRVTLRCSPRSGDLSVYWYQQSLDQGLQFLIQYYNGEERAKGNILERFSAQQFPDLHSELNLSSLELGDSALYFCASSVGGQTQETQYFGPGTRLLVL.

As for this clone: Mismatch with germline at one junction end may stem from a read error. The chain links TRBV7-2 to TRBJ2-7; D is unresolved. CDR1 is SGHTA, CDR2 FQGNSA, per germline. CDR3 length equals 13 residues. CDR3: CASSLGASSEQYF. CDR3 coding DNA: TGTGCCAGCAGCTTAGGAGCGTCCTCCGAGCAGTACTTC. Full variable domain (missing parts from reference TRBV7-2 and TRBJ2-7): GAGVSQSPSNKVTEKGKDVELRCDPISGHTALYWYRQSLGQGLEFLIYFQGNSAPDKSGLPSDRFSAERTGGSVSTLTIQRTQQEDSAVYLCASSLGASSEQYFGPGTRLTVT.